This T cell receptor (beta chain) was retrieved from a study of blood T cell repertoires in COVID-19. For the study at large: There were acute and convalescent COVID-19 samples, and they came from the United States, Italy and Spain.

Germline values: CDR1 GTSNPN, CDR2 SVGIG (reference sequence). The J segment lost 0 bases and the V segment lost 4 bases, leaving 14 bases of the junction unmatched. The CDR3 has 19 amino acids. In the study's own analysis: Amplification with reference gene primers provided the estimates of nucleated cell counts. The data were produced by immunoSEQ multiplex PCR, yet TCRdb's version contains in-frame clones alone and is incomplete. D and trimming were read from the DNA, whereas the V and J calls and clone size are those reported in that table. Of about 150,000 clones in the sample, around nine tenths were seen once.

The rearrangement uses TRBV30 and TRBJ2-6, with 8 bases matching TRBD1. The sequenced material came from peripheral blood. The receptor comes from a woman in her 70s with acute or convalescent COVID-19. CDR3 in amino acids: CAWTPGQDTWVSGANVLTF. The DNA of the CDR3 is TGTGCCTGGACCCCGGGACAGGATACTTGGGTCTCTGGGGCCAACGTCCTGACTTTC.